One and the same sample provided the 8 T cell receptor beta chains below, sequenced in a study of OX40 agonist ivuxolimab in advanced cancers. Library preparation employed the immunoSEQ multiplex PCR assay. TCRdb obtained this table from immuneACCESS and retained in-frame rearrangements with V and J assigned. These tables miss some clones; where compared with another copy, unresolved V genes account for less than half of the shortfall, and the remainder is unexplained. The sample table records tens of thousands of clones; 89% of these occur just once. Of the sample, roughly 0.19% is held by the ten largest clones. The sequenced sample was CD4+ or CD8+ T cells sorted from blood, obtained in a trial of the OX40 agonist ivuxolimab. These TCRs come from an adult with an advanced solid tumor such as melanoma, head and neck, liver or kidney cancer.

This chain uses TRBV28 with TRBJ2-1, with 11 bases identical to TRBD2. The CDR3 has 17 amino acids. Unmatched junction bases numbered 9, after V lost 5 bases and J lost 3 bases. The V gene's germline CDR1 is MDHEN and CDR2 SYDVKM. The CDR3 is CASSANLAGGHYNEQFF. The CDR3 nucleotides read TGTGCCAGCAGTGCCAATCTAGCGGGAGGTCACTACAATGAGCAGTTCTTC.

The chain recombines TRBV18 with TRBJ2-2, with D perhaps matching TRBD1 or TRBD2 (5 bases each). There are 17 residues in the CDR3. Germline-derived CDR1 and CDR2 are KGHSH and LQKENI. Trimming stripped 0 bases from V and 0 bases from J, with 11 bases between. For the CDR3, the DNA is TGTGCCAGCTCACCACCGGGACGGTTCGCGAACACCGGGGAGCTGTTTTTT. Its translation is CASSPPGRFANTGELFF.

This chain joins TRBV7-9 and TRBJ2-3; TRBD2 matches 10 bases. The germline V gene encodes CDR1 SEHNR and CDR2 FQNEAQ (reference sequence). CDR3 length: 17 residues. The junction had 6 bases not matched to a gene; V was cut back by 1 base and J by 2 bases. CDR3: CASSLERLAGDTDTQYF. The CDR3 region has the DNA TGTGCCAGCAGCTTAGAACGCCTAGCGGGAGACACAGATACGCAGTATTTT.

V usage is TRBV6-6 and J usage is TRBJ1-1; D is undetermined. Germline values: CDR1 MNHNY, CDR2 SVGAGI (reference sequence). The germline V and J ends were trimmed by 5 bases and 6 bases, with 13 bases remaining between them. The CDR3 covers 13 residues. CDR3 residues: CASSPWAQSEAFF. CDR3 DNA sequence: TGTGCCAGCAGTCCCTGGGCGCAGTCTGAAGCTTTCTTT.

This clone was observed a single time. The chain recombines TRBV6-5 with TRBJ1-4; the D gene is possibly TRBD1 (5 bases). Germline-derived CDR1 and CDR2 are MNHEY and SVGAGI. V was clipped by 6 bases and J by 6 bases, with 8 bases between them. There are 12 residues in the CDR3. CDR3 in DNA: TGTGCCAGCAGCGACAGCGATGAAAAACTGTTTTTT. It translates to CASSDSDEKLFF.

The chain links TRBV28 to TRBJ2-1; 7 nucleotides match TRBD2. The CDR3 contains 19 residues. The trim removed 1 base at V and 5 bases at J, leaving 17 bases unmatched. Per germline, CDR1 MDHEN and CDR2 SYDVKM. This CDR3 is CASSLFGLAVRNGNNEQFF. CDR3 sequence (DNA): TGTGCCAGCAGTTTATTCGGGCTAGCGGTGCGAAACGGAAACAATGAGCAGTTCTTC.

This clone was seen once. The chain employs TRBV7-3 and TRBJ1-1, with a weak D call TRBD1 (6 bases). This CDR3 has 14 residues. Germline assignment: CDR1 SGHTA and CDR2 FQGTGA. V was cut by 5 bases and J by 3 bases, with 13 bases left in between. The DNA for the CDR3 is TGTGCCAGCAGCCTGGGGGGCTCCTACACTGAAGCTTTCTTT. It yields the protein CASSLGGSYTEAFF.

This sequence joins TRBV5-1 and TRBJ1-1, with unresolved D. The germline V gene encodes CDR1 SGHRS and CDR2 YFSETQ. The CDR3 has 13 residues. V was cut by 5 bases and J by 0 bases, with 8 bases left in between. CDR3: CASSKAVNTEAFF. CDR3 DNA sequence: TGCGCCAGCAGTAAGGCAGTGAACACTGAAGCTTTCTTT.